This T cell receptor (beta chain) emerged from a study of T cell changes during pregnancy in multiple sclerosis. Profiling relied on immunoSEQ multiplex PCR, and the TCRdb table lists in-frame clones only, not all of them. This sample carries about 70,000 clones, around 90% of them seen once, and the ten largest clones take less than 2.5%. The CDR3 length is 13 residues. Germline V lookup: CDR1 KGHSH, CDR2 LQKENI. Trimming shortened V by 6 bases and J by 4 bases, and 12 bases separated the two germline ends. The TCR originated in a female donor in good health, enrolled as a control in a pregnancy study. V gene TRBV18 combines with J gene TRBJ1-1; no reliable D call. The sequenced sample was peripheral blood, obtained in the second trimester of pregnancy. CDR3 region: CASSLDRGTEAFF. Written as DNA, the CDR3 is TGTGCCAGCTCGCTTGATCGAGGCACTGAAGCTTTCTTT.